In its sample, the clone carrying this T cell receptor (beta chain) was seen a few times. What it recognizes is unknown. This specimen belongs to a study of blood T cells in healthy people across ages. Study-wide results and limits: Researchers report that TCR beta diversity correlated strongly with naive T cell percentage. The lack of PBMC sorting stopped any conclusive naive versus antigen-experienced comparison.

A second PCR of roughly 6 to 12 cycles used a sample-barcoded 5' primer and a J-beta primer mix. MiXCR was run by TCRdb on the 5' RACE reads, yielding one entry per CDR3 protein. The data show more than 650,000 distinct CDR3 sequences, with 22% seen just once and around 22% held by the top ten. The sequence came from a man aged 65 to 79 in good health. The sequenced sample was blood.

The CDR3 nucleotides read TGTGCCAGCAGAGCCGGGACAGGGCTTGTTGGCGAGCAGTACGTC. It translates to CASRAGTGLVGEQYV. The genes are TRBV27 and TRBJ2-5; the match to TRBD1 covers 9 bases. The J call is doubtful: the DNA matches TRBJ2-7 better. This CDR3 comprises 15 residues. Germline V CDR1 and CDR2: MNHEY, SMNVEV (reference sequence).